Described below is a single T cell receptor (beta chain) sequence and its context. The antigen remains undetermined. The time point: cycle 4 day 1 (C4D1), after less than 7 weeks of nivolumab. All the patients suffered relapse after autologous stem cell transplantation, and brentuximab vedotin exposure differed. The CD4+ T cells used were purified from thawed PBMCs through magnetic negative selection. The ends were cut back, 0 bases at V and 10 bases at J, with 14 bases in the middle. The CDR3 length is 15 residues. Germline V gene sequence: CDR1 SGDLS, CDR2 YYNGEE. This specimen comes from a study of PD-1 blockade in classical Hodgkin lymphoma. General study points: With respect to the repertoire differences, their causes, possibly disease activity or prior therapy, remain undefined.

Sequenced by immunoSEQ multiplex PCR; TCRdb stores in-frame clones only, minus some. The table lists 10,000 to 15,000 clones, about four fifths of them singletons. This TCR was recovered from a human donor with classical Hodgkin lymphoma. This chain links TRBV9 with TRBJ1-6; the D gene is possibly TRBD1 (5 bases). The specimen comprised CD4+ T cells from blood, sampled before the fourth cycle of nivolumab. Written as DNA, the CDR3 is TGTGCCAGCAGCGTAGTGGGGGATCGACCCTCACCCCTCCACTTT. Encoded protein: CASSVVGDRPSPLHF.